The clone carrying this T cell receptor (beta chain) was seen a handful of times. What it binds is not known. TCRdb fed the reads into MiXCR, producing one record per CDR3 protein. This sample has some 480,000 distinct CDR3 sequences; more than 30% occur once, and the top ten carry 15% to 20%. These data originate in a study of T cell repertoires in cytomegalovirus infection. Sequences were derived from cultured PBMCs, sampled from culture after CMV antigen stimulation. This clonotype originated in a human donor in good health (CMV status not recorded). Some clones in this sample may be carry-over from other donors' samples.

CDR3 residues: CASSLGGGRTDTQYF. Here the CDR3 DNA reads TGTGCCAGCAGCTTAGGAGGCGGGAGAACAGATACGCAGTATTTT. The chain combines TRBV7-3 with TRBJ2-3, with 7 bases identical to TRBD2. The CDR3 totals 15 residues. Germline CDR1 is SGHTA and CDR2 is FQGTGA. V lost 2 bases and J lost 3; bases outside the gene matches: 5.